The clone carrying this TCR beta chain was counted a single time. What it binds is not known. Profiling relied on immunoSEQ multiplex PCR, and the TCRdb table lists in-frame clones only, not all of them. The top ten clones hold 1.5% of a sample with some 980,000 clones, around 80% of them seen once. This sample was taken from a study of shared clonotypes between healthy human individuals. Study-wide results and limits: Generally, naive subsets came out with larger estimated richness than memory subsets.

The CDR3 covers 15 residues. The germline gives CDR1 SGHTA, CDR2 FQGNSA. The ends were cut back, 8 bases at V and 0 bases at J, with 15 bases in the middle. Donors were healthy HIV-negative adults without recently reported acute infections or vaccinations. Everyone who donated was a Caucasian adult who lived in Nashville, Tennessee. CD4+ cell separation produced CD45RA+ naive and CD45RA-negative memory subsets. This clonotype originated in a young man in good health. The sequencing sample was made of memory CD4+ T cells sorted from blood. The subset denotes: CD45RA-negative fraction. V is TRBV7-2 and J is TRBJ2-3; unclear D gene. CDR3 residues: CASSTRGRSTDTQYF. Written as DNA, the CDR3 is TGTGCCAGCTCTACGAGAGGCCGAAGCACAGATACGCAGTATTTT.